This paragraph reports one TCR beta chain. Its cognate antigen is unknown. With a J-beta primer mix and a sample-barcoded 5' primer, a second PCR ran about 7 to 12 cycles. Each cDNA molecule, via a template-switch adaptor with 12 random nucleotides, was tagged. In TCRdb, the 5' RACE reads were re-called with MiXCR into one record per CDR3 protein. The repertoire holds around 790,000 distinct CDR3 sequences, around 42% seen once, with roughly 18% in the top ten. The data stem from a study of blood T cells in healthy people across ages. Healthy individuals of Caucasian origin from Russia, aged roughly 6 to 100, served as donors. Study results and caveats: Diversity of TCR beta correlated strongly with naive T cell percentage. Roughly linearly, TCR beta diversity per million T cells fell as age increased.

V lost 1 base and J lost 6; bases outside the gene matches: 12. Germline loops: CDR1 LGHNA, CDR2 YSLEER. This CDR3 comprises 17 residues. Sequenced input: blood. The sequence came from a man between 60 and 70 years old in good health. The chain employs TRBV4-3 and TRBJ2-3, with 8 bases identical to TRBD2. Here the CDR3 DNA reads TGCGCCAGCAGCCAAGGTTTCCCTAGCGGGTCCCCCGATACGCAGTATTTT. It encodes CASSQGFPSGSPDTQYF.